This TCR beta chain came from a study of cytomegalovirus exposure and HLA in healthy donors. Use of 60 Vbeta and 13 Jbeta primers characterized the PCR. TCRdb keeps only in-frame clones here, not all; method: immunoSEQ multiplex PCR. The data contain 120,000 or so clones, over 60% of them singletons. V was clipped by 4 bases and J by 2 bases; unmatched bases: 7. CDR1 and CDR2 (germline): KGHSH, LQKENI. CDR3 length equals 16 residues. The clonotype was recovered from a man younger than 30 in good health and CMV-seropositive. The sequencing sample was made of PBMCs. This rearrangement joins TRBV18 to TRBJ1-5; 8 bases line up with TRBD1. CDR3 bases: TGTGCCAGCTCACTCCTAGACAGGGGCCGCAATCAGCCCCAGCATTTT. Its protein is CASSLLDRGRNQPQHF.